Each of the 2 T cell receptor beta chains below was sequenced from the same sample in a study of T-cell memory formation after mild COVID-19. MiXCR was run by TCRdb on the 5' RACE reads, yielding one entry per CDR3 protein. The sample has 300,000 or so distinct CDR3 sequences; 15% to 20% are singletons. Sequencing input: PBMCs or a T cell subset sorted from them (not recorded which). The receptors were gathered from a man aged 18 to 29 who had mild COVID-19 (a few samples of this study predate the infection). Cell type and time point are not known.

In this sample, this clonotype turned up a few times. The chain employs TRBV13 and TRBJ2-3; 11 bases fit TRBD2. Germline V gene sequence: CDR1 PRHDT, CDR2 FYEKMQ (reference sequence). V lost 1 base, J lost 5 bases, and 8 bases stayed unmatched. There are 17 residues in the CDR3. The CDR3 DNA is TGTGCCAGCAGCTTAGTCGTCCTAGCGGGGGGCAGAGATACGCAGTATTTT. This codes for CASSLVVLAGGRDTQYF.

Written as DNA, the CDR3 is TGTGCCAGCAGCCCGGGACAGGTCGGGACCTACGAGCAGTACTTC. It codes for CASSPGQVGTYEQYF. The chain is built from TRBV9 and TRBJ2-7; TRBD1 matches 8 bases. In germline, CDR1 is SGDLS, CDR2 YYNGEE. The CDR3 runs 15 residues. V was pared by 4 bases and J by 2 bases, with 8 bases of the junction left unmatched.